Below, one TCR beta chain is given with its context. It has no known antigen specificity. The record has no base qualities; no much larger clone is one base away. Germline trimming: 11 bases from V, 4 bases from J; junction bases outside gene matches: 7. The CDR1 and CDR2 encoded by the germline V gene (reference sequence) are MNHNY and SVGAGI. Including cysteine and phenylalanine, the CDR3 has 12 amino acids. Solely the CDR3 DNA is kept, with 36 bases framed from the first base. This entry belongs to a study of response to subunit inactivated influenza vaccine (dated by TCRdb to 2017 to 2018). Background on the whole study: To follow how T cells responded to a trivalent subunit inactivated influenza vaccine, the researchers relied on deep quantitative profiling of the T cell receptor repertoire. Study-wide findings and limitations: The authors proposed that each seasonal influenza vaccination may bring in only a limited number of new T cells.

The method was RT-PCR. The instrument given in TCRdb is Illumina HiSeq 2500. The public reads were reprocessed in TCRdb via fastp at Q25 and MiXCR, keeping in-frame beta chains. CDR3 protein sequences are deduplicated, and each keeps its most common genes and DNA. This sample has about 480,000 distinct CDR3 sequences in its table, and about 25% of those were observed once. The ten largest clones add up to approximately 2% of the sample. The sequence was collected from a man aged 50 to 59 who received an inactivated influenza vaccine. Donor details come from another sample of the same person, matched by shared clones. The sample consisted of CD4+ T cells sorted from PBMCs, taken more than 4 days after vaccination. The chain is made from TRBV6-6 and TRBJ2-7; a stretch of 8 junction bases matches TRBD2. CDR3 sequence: CAVGGGTYEQYF. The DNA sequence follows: TGTGCCGTCGGGGGGGGGACATACGAGCAGTACTTC.